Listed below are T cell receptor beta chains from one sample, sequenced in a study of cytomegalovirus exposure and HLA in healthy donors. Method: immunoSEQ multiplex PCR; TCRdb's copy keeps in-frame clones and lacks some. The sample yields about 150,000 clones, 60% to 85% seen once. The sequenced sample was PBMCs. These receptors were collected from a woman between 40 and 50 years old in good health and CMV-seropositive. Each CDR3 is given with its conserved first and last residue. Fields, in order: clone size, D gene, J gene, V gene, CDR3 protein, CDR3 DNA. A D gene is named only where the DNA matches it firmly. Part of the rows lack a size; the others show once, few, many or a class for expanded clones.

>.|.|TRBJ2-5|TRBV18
CASSPGLQETQYF
TGTGCCAGCTCACCGGGCCTCCAAGAGACCCAGTACTTC
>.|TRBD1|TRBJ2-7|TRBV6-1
CASSRTGSSYEQYF
TGTGCCAGCAGTCGGACAGGTAGCTCCTACGAGCAGTACTTC
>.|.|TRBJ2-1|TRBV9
CASSVLTQPDYNEQFF
TGTGCCAGCAGCGTTCTGACTCAACCAGACTACAATGAGCAGTTCTTC
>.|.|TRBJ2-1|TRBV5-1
CASSPVVVIGNEQFF
TGCGCCAGCAGCCCGGTCGTGGTCATCGGCAATGAGCAGTTCTTC
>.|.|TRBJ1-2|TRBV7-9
CASGQTGYGYTF
TGTGCCAGCGGGCAGACAGGATATGGCTACACCTTC
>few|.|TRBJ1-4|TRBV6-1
CASSEATASNEKLFF
TGTGCCAGCAGTGAAGCAACTGCTTCAAATGAAAAACTGTTTTTT
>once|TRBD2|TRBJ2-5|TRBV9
CASSPLAGGPETQYF
TGTGCCAGCAGCCCCCTAGCGGGGGGGCCTGAGACCCAGTACTTC
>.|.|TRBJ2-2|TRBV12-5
CASGAGLSTGELFF
TGTGCTAGTGGTGCGGGACTTTCCACCGGGGAGCTGTTTTTT
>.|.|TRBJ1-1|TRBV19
CASRGSMNTEAFF
TGTGCCAGTAGAGGGAGCATGAACACTGAAGCTTTCTTT
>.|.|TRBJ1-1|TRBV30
CAWSRTATNTEAFF
TGTGCCTGGAGTCGGACAGCCACTAACACTGAAGCTTTCTTT
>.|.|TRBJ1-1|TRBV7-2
CASSLLTANTEAFF
TGTGCCAGCAGCTTATTAACAGCGAACACTGAAGCTTTCTTT
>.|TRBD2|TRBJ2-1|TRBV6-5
CASSSGATYNEQFF
TGTGCCAGCAGTAGCGGGGCGACATACAATGAGCAGTTCTTC
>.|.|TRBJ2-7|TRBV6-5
CASSYGHSYEQYF
TGTGCCAGCAGTTATGGACACTCCTACGAGCAGTACTTC
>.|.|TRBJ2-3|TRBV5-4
CARSEGGSTDTQYF
TGTGCCAGAAGCGAGGGCGGGAGCACAGATACGCAGTATTTT
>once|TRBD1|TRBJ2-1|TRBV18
CASSLMPGQGSNEQFF
TGTGCCAGCTCATTAATGCCGGGACAGGGGAGCAATGAGCAGTTCTTC
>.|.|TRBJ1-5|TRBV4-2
CASSQDLGNNQPQHF
TGTGCCAGCAGCCAAGATCTCGGGAACAATCAGCCCCAGCATTTT
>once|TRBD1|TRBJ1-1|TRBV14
CASSQEQGDTEAFF
TGTGCCAGCAGCCAAGAACAGGGGGACACTGAAGCTTTCTTT
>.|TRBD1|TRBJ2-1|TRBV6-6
CASSYGTGPTEQFF
TGTGCCAGCAGTTACGGGACAGGGCCAACTGAGCAGTTCTTC
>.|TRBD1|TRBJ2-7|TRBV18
CASSQSGGTYEQYF
TGTGCCAGCTCACAATCAGGGGGCACGTACGAGCAGTACTTC
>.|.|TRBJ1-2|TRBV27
CASSPQMAGLTNYGYTF
TGTGCCAGCAGTCCCCAGATGGCAGGGCTGACTAACTATGGCTACACCTTC
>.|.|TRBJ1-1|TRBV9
CASSVVHTDSTEAFF
TGTGCCAGCAGCGTAGTCCATACTGATTCCACTGAAGCTTTCTTT
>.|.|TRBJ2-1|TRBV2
CASRESRDYNEQFF
TGTGCCAGCCGGGAGTCCCGGGACTACAATGAGCAGTTCTTC
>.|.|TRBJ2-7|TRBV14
CASSRVAVYEQYF
TGTGCCAGCAGTCGGGTAGCGGTCTACGAGCAGTACTTC
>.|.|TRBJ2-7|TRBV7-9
CASSASSYEQYF
TGTGCCAGCAGCGCCAGCTCCTACGAGCAGTACTTC
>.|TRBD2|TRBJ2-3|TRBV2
CASSLAGGIDTDTQYF
TGTGCCAGCAGCTTAGCGGGGGGGATTGACACAGATACGCAGTATTTT
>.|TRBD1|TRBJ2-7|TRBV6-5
CASSYTPTGWAEQYF
TGTGCCAGCAGTTACACCCCGACAGGGTGGGCCGAGCAGTACTTC
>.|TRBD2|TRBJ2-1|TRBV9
CASSVSSGNSYNEQFF
TGTGCCAGCAGCGTATCTAGCGGGAACTCCTACAATGAGCAGTTCTTC
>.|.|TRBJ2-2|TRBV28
CASSSPGTKNTGELFF
TGTGCCAGCAGTTCCCCCGGGACAAAAAACACCGGGGAGCTGTTTTTT
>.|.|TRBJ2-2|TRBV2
CASSFDYNTGELFF
TGTGCCAGCAGTTTTGACTACAACACCGGGGAGCTGTTTTTT
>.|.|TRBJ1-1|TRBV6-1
CASSESALLGAFF
TGTGCCAGCAGTGAAAGTGCTCTTCTCGGAGCTTTCTTT
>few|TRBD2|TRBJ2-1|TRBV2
CASLLAGSGNEQFF
TGTGCCAGCTTACTAGCGGGGTCGGGGAATGAGCAGTTCTTC
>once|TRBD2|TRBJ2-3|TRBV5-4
CASSPGTSGVTDTQYF
TGTGCCAGCAGCCCGGGGACTAGCGGGGTCACAGATACGCAGTATTTT
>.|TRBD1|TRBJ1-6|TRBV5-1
CASSEGQGDGFSPLHF
TGCGCCAGCAGCGAGGGACAGGGTGACGGCTTTTCACCCCTCCACTTT
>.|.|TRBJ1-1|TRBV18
CASSPPPRVVGTEAFF
TGTGCCAGCTCACCACCGCCCAGGGTCGTGGGCACTGAAGCTTTCTTT
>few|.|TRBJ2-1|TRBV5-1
CASSLGEGAYNEQFF
TGCGCCAGCAGCTTGGGTGAGGGGGCCTACAATGAGCAGTTCTTC
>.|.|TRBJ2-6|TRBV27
CARGSGSGANVLTF
TGTGCCAGGGGGAGCGGGTCTGGGGCCAACGTCCTGACTTTC
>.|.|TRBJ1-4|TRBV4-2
CASSPHDSYEKLFF
TGTGCCAGCAGCCCTCATGACAGTTATGAAAAACTGTTTTTT
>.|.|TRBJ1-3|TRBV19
CASSSRQLSGNTIYF
TGTGCCAGTAGTTCTCGACAGCTCTCTGGAAACACCATATATTTT
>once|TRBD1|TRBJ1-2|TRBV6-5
CASTPTGQGGYTF
TGTGCCAGCACGCCGACAGGGCAGGGAGGCTACACCTTC
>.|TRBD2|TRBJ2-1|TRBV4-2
CASSQEAGVYNEQFF
TGTGCCAGCAGCCAAGAGGCGGGGGTGTACAATGAGCAGTTCTTC
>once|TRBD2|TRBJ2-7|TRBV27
CASSLTGEGYEQYF
TGTGCCAGCAGTTTGACCGGGGAGGGCTACGAGCAGTACTTC
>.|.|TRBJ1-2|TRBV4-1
CASSQERGAILYGYTF
TGCGCCAGCAGCCAAGAACGGGGGGCTATCCTCTATGGCTACACCTTC
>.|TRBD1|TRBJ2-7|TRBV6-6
CASSYGGQGNYEQYF
TGTGCCAGCAGTTACGGGGGACAGGGTAACTACGAGCAGTACTTC
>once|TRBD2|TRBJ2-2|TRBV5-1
CASSVLAGMNTGELFF
TGCGCCAGCAGCGTACTAGCGGGGATGAACACCGGGGAGCTGTTTTTT
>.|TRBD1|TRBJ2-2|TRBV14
CASGSAGGLFF
TGTGCCAGCGGCTCCGCAGGGGGGCTGTTTTTT